The present T cell receptor (beta chain) was sequenced within a study of glioma-infiltrating T cells. In the study overall: WHO grade II oligodendrogliomas or astrocytomas, plus non-recurrent WHO grade IV glioblastomas, were sampled. Points from the study as a whole: Signature shared blood CDR3 motifs were enriched in low-divergence and depleted in high-divergence patients.

TCR alpha and beta CDR3 regions were amplified from RNA using iRepertoire nested multiplex PCR. One-step reverse transcription and amplification started from approximately 100-400 ng of tissue mRNA or PBMC total RNA. Using its own MiXCR run on the multiplex PCR reads, TCRdb lists one record per CDR3 protein. The sample consists of fewer than 500,000 distinct CDR3 sequences, 41% of them appearing once. The germline V gene has CDR1 SGHTA and CDR2 FQGNSA. The CDR3 loop spans 16 amino acids. On this clonotype: The antigen remains undetermined.

Sequencing used glioma tissue, nonneoplastic brain tissue, or PBMCs (not recorded which). The sequence was collected from a human donor with low-grade glioma or glioblastoma, undergoing nonglioma brain surgery, or in good health (not recorded which). The chain carries TRBV7-2 and TRBJ2-7; 7 nucleotides line up with TRBD2. With the DNA end fitting TRBJ2-1 better, the J assignment may be wrong. The CDR3 coding sequence is TGTGCCAGCAGCCCCCATCCGGGAGGCCCTTACAATGAGCAGTTCTTC. This sequence encodes CASSPHPGGPYNEQFF.